The clone carrying this T cell receptor beta chain was seen at least ten times. Its antigen is as yet unknown. This sample was included in a study of identical twins. Whole-study results and caveats: Diverse VJ usage suggested most zero-insertion clonotypes were not invariant T cells. Models underestimated TCR alpha sharing (out-of-frame) in monozygotic twins. Conclusions leaned on cross-sectional statistical analysis and did not track the same donors over time.

Through template switching, a universal primer site was introduced, and the cDNA contained unique molecular identifiers. TCRdb redid the calling of the 5' RACE reads with MiXCR, one entry per CDR3 protein. The sample carries hundreds of thousands of distinct CDR3 sequences, 9% to 15% recorded once. This CDR3 comprises 15 residues. Per germline, CDR1 MNHEY and CDR2 SVGEGT. With 5 bases clipped from V and 3 bases from J, the junction kept 5 bases outside the gene matches. A further study also used this sample, focusing on yellow fever vaccine responses in identical twins.

The chain employs TRBV6-2 or TRBV6-3 and TRBJ2-2; TRBD1 agrees at 8 bases. Material for sequencing was PBMCs. This TCR derives from a woman between 18 and 29 years old in good health. Written as DNA, the CDR3 is TGTGCCAGCAGTCCCGGGACAGGAGACACCGGGGAGCTGTTTTTT. Translating gives CASSPGTGDTGELFF.